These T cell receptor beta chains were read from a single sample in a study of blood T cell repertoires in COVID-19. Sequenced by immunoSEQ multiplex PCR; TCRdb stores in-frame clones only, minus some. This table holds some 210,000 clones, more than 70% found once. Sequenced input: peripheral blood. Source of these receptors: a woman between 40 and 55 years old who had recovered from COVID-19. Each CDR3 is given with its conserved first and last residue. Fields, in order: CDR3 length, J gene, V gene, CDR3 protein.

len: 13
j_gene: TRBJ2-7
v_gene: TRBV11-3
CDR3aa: CASSFSGGDEQYF

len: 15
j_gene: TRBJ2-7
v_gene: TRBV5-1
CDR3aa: CASSLVAGQSYEQYF

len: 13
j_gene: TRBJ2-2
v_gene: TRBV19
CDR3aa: CSSGERGTGELFF

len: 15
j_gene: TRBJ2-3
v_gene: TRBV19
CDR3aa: CASSSSGSRRDTQYF

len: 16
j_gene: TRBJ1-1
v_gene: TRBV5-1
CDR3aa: CASSPLGDLKNTEAFF

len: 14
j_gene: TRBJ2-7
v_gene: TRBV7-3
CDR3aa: CASSLSGSSYEQYF

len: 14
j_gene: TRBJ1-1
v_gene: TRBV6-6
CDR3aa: CASSYSGAGVKAFF

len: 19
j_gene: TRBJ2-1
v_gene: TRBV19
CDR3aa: CASSIRAGTGIGSYNEQFF

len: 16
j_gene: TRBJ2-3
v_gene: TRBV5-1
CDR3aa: CASSLFSAGGADTQYF

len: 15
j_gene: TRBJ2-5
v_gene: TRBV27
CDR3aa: CASSYGTSGKETQYF

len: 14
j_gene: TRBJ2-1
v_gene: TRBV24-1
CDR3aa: CATSDGAGGSEQFF

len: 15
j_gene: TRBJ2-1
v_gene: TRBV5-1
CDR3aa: CASSPGTTRPDEQFF

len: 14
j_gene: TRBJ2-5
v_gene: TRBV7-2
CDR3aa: CASSHRYFQETQYF

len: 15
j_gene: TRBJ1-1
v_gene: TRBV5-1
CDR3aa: CASSLSSSRDTEAFF

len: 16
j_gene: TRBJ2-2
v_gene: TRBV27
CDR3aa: CASSPQREPFGGELFF

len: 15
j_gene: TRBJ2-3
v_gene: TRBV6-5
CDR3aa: CASSYSSRGSDTQYF

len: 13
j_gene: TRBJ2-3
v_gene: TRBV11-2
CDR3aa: CASSYYLTDTQYF

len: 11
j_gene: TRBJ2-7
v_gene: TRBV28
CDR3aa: CASSLGAEQYF

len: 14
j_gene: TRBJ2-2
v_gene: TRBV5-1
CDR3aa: CASSLSSNTGELFF

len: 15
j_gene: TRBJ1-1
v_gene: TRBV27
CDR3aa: CASSLYRGGLTEAFF

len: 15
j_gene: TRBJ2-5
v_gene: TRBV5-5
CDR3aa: CASSFRVSKQETQYF

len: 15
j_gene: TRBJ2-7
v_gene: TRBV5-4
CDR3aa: CASSLKLAASYEQYF

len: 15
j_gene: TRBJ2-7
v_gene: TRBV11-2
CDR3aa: CASSQGLAGEAEQYF

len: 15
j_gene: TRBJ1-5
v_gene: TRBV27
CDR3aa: CASSYRTGRGQPQHF

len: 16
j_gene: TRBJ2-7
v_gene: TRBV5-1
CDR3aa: CASRPGLAGDSYEQYF

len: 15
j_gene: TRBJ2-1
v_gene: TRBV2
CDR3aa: CASSDAGPTYNEQFF

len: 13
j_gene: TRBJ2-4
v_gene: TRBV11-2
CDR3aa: CASRPGGKNIQYF

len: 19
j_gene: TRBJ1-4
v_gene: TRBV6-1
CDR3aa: CASSEILSRTGVVSEKLFF

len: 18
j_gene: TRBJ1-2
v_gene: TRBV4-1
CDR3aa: CASSQDQVTAWGDYGYTF

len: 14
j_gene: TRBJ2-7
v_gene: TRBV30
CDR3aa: CAWRKHGQSYEQYF

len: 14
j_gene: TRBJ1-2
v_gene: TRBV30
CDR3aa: CAWRRTGGVYGYTF

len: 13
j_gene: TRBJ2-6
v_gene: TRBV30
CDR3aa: CAWTGTGANVLTF

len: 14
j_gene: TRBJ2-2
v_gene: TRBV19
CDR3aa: CASTPSRSAGELFF

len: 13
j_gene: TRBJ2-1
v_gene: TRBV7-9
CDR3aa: CASSLVDYNEQFF

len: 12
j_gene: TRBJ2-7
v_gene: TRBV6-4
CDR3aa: CASSAVSWEQYF

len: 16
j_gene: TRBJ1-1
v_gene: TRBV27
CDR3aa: CASSFLKQVRLAEAFF

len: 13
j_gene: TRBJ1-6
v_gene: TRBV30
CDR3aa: CAWAGQSDSPLHF

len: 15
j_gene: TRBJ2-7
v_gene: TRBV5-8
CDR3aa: CASSMGQGNDYEQYF

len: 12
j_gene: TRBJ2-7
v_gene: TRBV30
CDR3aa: CAYDRGRYEQYF

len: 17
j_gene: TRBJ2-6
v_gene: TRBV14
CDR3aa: CASSQEMRVSGANVLTF

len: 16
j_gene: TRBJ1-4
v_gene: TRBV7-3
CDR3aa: CASSLGTGEQGEKLFF

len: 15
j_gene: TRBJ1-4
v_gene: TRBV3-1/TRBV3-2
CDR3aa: CASSRGTAFNEKLFF

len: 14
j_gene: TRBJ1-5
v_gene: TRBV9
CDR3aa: CASSVEGDGQPQHF

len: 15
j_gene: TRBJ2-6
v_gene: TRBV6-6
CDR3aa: CASSYSYSGANVLTF

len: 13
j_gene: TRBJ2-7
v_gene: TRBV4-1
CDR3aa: CASSQGDFYEQYF

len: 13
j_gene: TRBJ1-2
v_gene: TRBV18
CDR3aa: CASSQTANYGYTF

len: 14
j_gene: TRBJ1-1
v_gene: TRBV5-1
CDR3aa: CASSFGGIGTEAFF

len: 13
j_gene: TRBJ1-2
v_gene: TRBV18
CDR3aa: CASSPDRDWGYTF

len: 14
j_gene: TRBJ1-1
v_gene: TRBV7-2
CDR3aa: CASSYRTYNTEAFF

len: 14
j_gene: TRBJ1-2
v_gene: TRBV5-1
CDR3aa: CASSPRTANYGYTF

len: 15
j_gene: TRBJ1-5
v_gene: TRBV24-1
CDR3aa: CATSETDRGDQPQHF

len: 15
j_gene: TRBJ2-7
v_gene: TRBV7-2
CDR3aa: CASSRFGGGTYEQYF

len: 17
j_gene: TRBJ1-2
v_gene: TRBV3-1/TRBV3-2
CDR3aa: CASSQVRPEVANYGYTF